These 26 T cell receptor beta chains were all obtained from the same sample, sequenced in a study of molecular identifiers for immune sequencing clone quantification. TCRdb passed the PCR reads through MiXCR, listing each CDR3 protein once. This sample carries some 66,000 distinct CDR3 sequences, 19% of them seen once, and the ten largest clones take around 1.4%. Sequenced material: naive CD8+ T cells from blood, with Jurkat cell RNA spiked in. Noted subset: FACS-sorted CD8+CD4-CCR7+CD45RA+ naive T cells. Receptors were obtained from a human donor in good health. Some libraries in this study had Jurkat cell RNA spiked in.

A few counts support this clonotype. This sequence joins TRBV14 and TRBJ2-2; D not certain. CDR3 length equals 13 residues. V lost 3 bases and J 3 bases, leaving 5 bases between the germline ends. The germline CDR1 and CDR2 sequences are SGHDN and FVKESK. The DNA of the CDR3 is TGTGCCAGCAGCCAGCACCACACCGGGGAGCTGTTTTTT. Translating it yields CASSQHHTGELFF.

Here the CDR3 DNA reads TGTGCCAGCAGCTCGACTAGCGATCCAACCGGGGAGCTGTTTTTT. Protein sequence: CASSSTSDPTGELFF. V and J are TRBV7-9 and TRBJ2-2, with 8 bases that match TRBD2. CDR3 length: 15 residues. J was trimmed by 5 bases and V by 4 bases; bases with no gene match: 6. Germline assignment: CDR1 SEHNR and CDR2 FQNEAQ (reference sequence).

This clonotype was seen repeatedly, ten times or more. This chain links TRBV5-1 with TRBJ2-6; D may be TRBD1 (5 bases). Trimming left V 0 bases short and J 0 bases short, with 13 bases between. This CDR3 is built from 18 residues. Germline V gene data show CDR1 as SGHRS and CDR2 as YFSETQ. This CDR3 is CASSLASGIFSGANVLTF. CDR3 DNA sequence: TGCGCCAGCAGCTTGGCCTCAGGGATCTTCTCTGGGGCCAACGTCCTGACTTTC.

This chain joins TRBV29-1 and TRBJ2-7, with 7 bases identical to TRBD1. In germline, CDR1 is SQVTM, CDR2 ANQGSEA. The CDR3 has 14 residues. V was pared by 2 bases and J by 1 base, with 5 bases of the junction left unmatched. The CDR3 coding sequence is TGCAGCGTTGAAACTGGGACAGAATCCTACGAGCAGTACTTC. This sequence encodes CSVETGTESYEQYF.

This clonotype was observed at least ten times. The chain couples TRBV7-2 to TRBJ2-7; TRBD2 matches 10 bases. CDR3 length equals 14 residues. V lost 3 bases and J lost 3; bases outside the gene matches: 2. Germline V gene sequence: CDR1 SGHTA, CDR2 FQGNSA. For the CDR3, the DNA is TGTGCCAGCAGCTTCTCTAGCGGGAGCTACGAGCAGTACTTC. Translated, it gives CASSFSSGSYEQYF.

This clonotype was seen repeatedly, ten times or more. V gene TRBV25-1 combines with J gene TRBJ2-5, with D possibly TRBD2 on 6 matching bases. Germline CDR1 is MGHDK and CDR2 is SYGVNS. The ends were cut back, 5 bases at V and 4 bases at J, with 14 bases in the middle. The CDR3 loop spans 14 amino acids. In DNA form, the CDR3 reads TGTGCCAGCAGTCCCTTTGTGGGGGGAGAGACCCAGTACTTC. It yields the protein CASSPFVGGETQYF. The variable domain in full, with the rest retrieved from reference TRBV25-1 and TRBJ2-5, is EADIYQTPRYLVIGTGKKITLECSQTMGHDKMYWYQQDPGMELHLIHYSYGVNSTEKGDLSSESTVSRIRTEHFPLTLESARPSHTSQYLCASSPFVGGETQYFGPGTRLLVL.

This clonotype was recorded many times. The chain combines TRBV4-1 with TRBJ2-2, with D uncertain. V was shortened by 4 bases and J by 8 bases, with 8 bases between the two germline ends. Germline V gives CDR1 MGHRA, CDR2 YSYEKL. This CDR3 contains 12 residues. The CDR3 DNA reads TGCGCCAGCAGCCTCGGTGGGGGGGAGCTGTTTTTT. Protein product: CASSLGGGELFF.

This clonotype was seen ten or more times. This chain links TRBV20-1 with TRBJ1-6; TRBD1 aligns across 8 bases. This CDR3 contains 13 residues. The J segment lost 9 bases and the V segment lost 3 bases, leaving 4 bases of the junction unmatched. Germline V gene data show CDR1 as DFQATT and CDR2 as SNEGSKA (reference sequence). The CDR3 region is CSARDRVVSPLHF. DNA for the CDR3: TGCAGTGCTAGGGACAGGGTAGTTTCACCCCTCCACTTT.

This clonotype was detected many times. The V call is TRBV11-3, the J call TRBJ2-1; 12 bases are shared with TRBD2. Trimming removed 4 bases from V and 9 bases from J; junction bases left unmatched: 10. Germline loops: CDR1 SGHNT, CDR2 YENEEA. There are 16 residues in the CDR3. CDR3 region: CASSSPPSGRGSEQFF. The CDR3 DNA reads TGTGCCAGCAGCTCCCCTCCTAGCGGGAGGGGTAGTGAGCAGTTCTTC. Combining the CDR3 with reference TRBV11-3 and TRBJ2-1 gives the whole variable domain EAGVVQSPRYKIIEKKQPVAFWCNPISGHNTLYWYLQNLGQGPELLIRYENEEAVDDSQLPKDRFSAERLKGVDSTLKIQPAELGDSAVYLCASSSPPSGRGSEQFFGPGTRLTVL.

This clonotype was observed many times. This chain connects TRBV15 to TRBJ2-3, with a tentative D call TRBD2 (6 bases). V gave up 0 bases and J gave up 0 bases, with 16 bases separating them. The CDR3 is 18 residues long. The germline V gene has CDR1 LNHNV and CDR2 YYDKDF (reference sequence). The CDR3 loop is CATSRDYGAGISTDTQYF. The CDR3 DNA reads TGTGCCACCAGCAGAGATTATGGGGCGGGGATAAGCACAGATACGCAGTATTTT.

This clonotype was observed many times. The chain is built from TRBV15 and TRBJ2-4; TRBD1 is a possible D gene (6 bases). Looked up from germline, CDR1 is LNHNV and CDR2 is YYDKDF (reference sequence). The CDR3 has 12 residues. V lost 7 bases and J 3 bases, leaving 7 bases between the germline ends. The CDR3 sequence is CATMDSKNIQYF. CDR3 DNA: TGTGCCACCATGGACAGCAAAAACATTCAGTACTTC.

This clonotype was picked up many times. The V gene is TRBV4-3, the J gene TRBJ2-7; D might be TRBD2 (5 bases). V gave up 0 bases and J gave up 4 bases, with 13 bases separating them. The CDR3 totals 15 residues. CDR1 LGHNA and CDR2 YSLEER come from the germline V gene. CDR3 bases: TGCGCCAGCAGCCAAGAGAGGGATGAATTGTACGAGCAGTACTTC. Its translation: CASSQERDELYEQYF.

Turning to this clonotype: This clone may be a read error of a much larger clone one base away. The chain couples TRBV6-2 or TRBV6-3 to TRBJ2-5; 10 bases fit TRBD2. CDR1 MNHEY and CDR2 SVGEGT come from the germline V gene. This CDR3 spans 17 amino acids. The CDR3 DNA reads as TGTGCCAGCAGTTACTCGATGTTGCTAGCGGGAGAAGAGACCCAGTGCTTC. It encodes CASSYSMLLAGEETQCF.

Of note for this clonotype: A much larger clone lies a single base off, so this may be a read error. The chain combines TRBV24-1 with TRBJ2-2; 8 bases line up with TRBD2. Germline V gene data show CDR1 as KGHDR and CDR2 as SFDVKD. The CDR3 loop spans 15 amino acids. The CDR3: CAASDPAGGTGELFF. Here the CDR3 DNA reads TGTGCCGCCAGTGACCCCGCGGGAGGAACCGGGGAGCTGTTTTTT.

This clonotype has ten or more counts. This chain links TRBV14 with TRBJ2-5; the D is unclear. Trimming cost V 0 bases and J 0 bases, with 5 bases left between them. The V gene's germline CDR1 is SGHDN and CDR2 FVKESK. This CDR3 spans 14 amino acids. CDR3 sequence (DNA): TGTGCCAGCAGCCAAGACCCGTACCAAGAGACCCAGTACTTC. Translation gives CASSQDPYQETQYF. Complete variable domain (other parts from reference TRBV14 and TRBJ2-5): EAGVTQFPSHSVIEKGQTVTLRCDPISGHDNLYWYRRVMGKEIKFLLHFVKESKQDESGMPNNRFLAERTGGTYSTLKVQPAELEDSGVYFCASSQDPYQETQYFGPGTRLLVL.

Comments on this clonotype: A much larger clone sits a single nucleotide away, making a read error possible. CDR3 region: CASSDRGPPYNEQLF. The CDR3, as DNA: TGTGCCAGCAGTGATCGCGGTCCCCCCTACAATGAGCAGCTCTTC. The V and J genes are TRBV2 and TRBJ2-1; no firm D call. Germline lookup yields CDR1 SNHLY and CDR2 FYNNEI. There are 15 residues in the CDR3.

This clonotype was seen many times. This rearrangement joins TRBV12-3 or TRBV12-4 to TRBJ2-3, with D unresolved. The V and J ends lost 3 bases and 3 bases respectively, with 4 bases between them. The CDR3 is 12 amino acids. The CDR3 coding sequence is TGTGCCAGCAGTTTTCGAACAGATACGCAGTATTTT. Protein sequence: CASSFRTDTQYF.

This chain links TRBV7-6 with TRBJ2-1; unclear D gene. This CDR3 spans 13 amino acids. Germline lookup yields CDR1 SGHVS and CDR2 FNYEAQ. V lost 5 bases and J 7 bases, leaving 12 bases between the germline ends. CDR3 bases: TGTGCCAGCAGCCCCGAATTAAGGAATGAGCAGTTCTTC. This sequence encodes CASSPELRNEQFF.

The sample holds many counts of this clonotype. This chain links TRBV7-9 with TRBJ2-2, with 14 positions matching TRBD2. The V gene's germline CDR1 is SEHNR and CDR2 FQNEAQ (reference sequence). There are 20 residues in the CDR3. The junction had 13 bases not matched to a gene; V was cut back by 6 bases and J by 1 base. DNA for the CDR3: TGTGCCAGCAGATCACGCTCTTGGACTAGCGGGAGGATGAACACCGGGGAGCTGTTTTTT. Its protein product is CASRSRSWTSGRMNTGELFF. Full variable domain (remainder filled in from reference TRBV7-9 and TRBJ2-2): DTGVSQNPRHKITKRGQNVTFRCDPISEHNRLYWYRQTLGQGPEFLTYFQNEAQLEKSRLLSDRFSAERPKGSFSTLEIQRTEQGDSAMYLCASRSRSWTSGRMNTGELFFGEGSRLTVL.

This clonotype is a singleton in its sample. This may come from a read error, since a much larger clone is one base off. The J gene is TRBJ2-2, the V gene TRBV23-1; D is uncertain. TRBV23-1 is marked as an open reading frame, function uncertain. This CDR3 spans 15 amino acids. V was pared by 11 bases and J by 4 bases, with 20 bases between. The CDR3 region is CAGPPEGGGTGELFF. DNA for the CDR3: TGCGCCGGCCCCCCGGAAGGTGGCGGCACCGGGGAGCTGTTTTTT.

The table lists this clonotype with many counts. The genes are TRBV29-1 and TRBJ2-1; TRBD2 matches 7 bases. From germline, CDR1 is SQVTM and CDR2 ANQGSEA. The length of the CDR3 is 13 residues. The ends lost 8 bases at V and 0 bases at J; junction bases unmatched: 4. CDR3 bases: TGCAGCCTGGGGGGGAACTCCTACAATGAGCAGTTCTTC. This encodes CSLGGNSYNEQFF.

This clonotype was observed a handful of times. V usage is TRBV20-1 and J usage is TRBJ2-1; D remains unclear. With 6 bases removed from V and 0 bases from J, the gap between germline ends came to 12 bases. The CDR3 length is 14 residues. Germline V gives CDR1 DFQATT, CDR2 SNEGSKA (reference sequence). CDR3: CSAPGPSSYNEQFF. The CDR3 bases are TGCAGTGCACCGGGCCCGAGCTCCTACAATGAGCAGTTCTTC.

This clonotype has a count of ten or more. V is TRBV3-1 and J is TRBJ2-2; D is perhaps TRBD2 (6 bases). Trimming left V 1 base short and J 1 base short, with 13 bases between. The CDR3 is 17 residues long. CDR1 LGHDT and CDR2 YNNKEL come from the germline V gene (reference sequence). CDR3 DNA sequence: TGTGCCAGCAGCCAAGTCGGGCGGGGCTGGAACACCGGGGAGCTGTTTTTT. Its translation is CASSQVGRGWNTGELFF.

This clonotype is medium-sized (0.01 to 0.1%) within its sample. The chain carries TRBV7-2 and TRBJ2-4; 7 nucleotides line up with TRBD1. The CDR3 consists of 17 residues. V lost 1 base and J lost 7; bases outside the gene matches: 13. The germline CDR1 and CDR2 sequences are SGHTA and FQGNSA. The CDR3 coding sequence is TGTGCCAGCAGCTTAGGTTCTGGATACAGGGGTTTTAACATTCAGTACTTC. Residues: CASSLGSGYRGFNIQYF.

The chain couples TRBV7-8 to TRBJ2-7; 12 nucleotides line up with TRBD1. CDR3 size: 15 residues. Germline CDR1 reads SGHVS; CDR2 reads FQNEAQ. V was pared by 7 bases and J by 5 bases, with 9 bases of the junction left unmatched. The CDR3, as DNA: TGTGCCAGCACCGCATCGGGACAGGGGGCCGACGAGCAGTACTTC. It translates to CASTASGQGADEQYF.

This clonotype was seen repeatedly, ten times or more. The CDR3 coding sequence is TGTGCCAGCTCCCTGGGGGCAGAACTAAATGAAAAACTGTTTTTT. Amino acid sequence: CASSLGAELNEKLFF. This chain joins TRBV28 and TRBJ1-4, with TRBD1 as a possible D gene (6 bases). CDR1 is MDHEN, CDR2 SYDVKM, per germline. This CDR3 has 15 residues. Trimming pared 8 bases from V and 5 bases from J, leaving 18 bases between.